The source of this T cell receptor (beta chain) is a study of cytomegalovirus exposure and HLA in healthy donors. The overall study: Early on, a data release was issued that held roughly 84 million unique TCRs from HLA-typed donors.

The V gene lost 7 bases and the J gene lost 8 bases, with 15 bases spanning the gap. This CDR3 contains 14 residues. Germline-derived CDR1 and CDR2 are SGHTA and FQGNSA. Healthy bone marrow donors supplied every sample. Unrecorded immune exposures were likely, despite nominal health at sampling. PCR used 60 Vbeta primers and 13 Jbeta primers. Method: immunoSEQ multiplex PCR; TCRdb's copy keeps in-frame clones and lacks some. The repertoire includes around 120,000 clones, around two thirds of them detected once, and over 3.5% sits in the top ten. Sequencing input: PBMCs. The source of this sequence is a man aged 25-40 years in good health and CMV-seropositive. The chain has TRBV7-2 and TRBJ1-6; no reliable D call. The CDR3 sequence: CASTSRNFDSPLHF. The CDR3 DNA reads TGTGCCAGCACCTCCAGGAATTTTGATTCACCCCTCCACTTT.